One sample yielded the 25 T cell receptor beta chains listed below, sequenced in a study of a mutant IDH1 vaccine in newly diagnosed glioma. Which antigens these TCRs recognize remains unknown. The table came from immunoSEQ multiplex PCR; TCRdb's copy has only in-frame clones and leaves some out. The table includes roughly 39,000 clones, approximately 85% detected once. Noted time point: week 5, during vaccination. The study gave 300 ug of mutant IDH1 20-mer peptide per vaccine dose, with topical imiquimod. This specimen was PBMCs, taken from a glioma patient whose treatment included an IDH1 peptide vaccine. All receptors come from a man between 35 and 55 years old with glioma.

The chain carries TRBV7-2 and TRBJ1-2; D call uncertain. Trimming removed 5 bases at V and 0 bases at J, with 10 bases between. Germline V CDR1 and CDR2: SGHTA, FQGNSA. The CDR3 has 14 residues. CDR3: CASSPSATNYGYTF. CDR3 sequence (DNA): TGTGCCAGCAGCCCGTCTGCCACTAACTATGGCTACACCTTC.

This clone was counted only a few times. The V gene is TRBV18, the J gene TRBJ1-4; D not certain. This CDR3 is built from 14 residues. Germline lookup yields CDR1 KGHSH and CDR2 LQKENI. Trimming left V 0 bases short and J 0 bases short, with 2 bases between. The CDR3 is CASSPPSTNEKLFF. The CDR3 DNA sequence: TGTGCCAGCTCACCACCGTCAACTAATGAAAAACTGTTTTTT.

V usage is TRBV7-9 and J usage is TRBJ1-2; TRBD1 agrees at 7 bases. Germline CDR1 and CDR2: SEHNR and FQNEAQ (reference sequence). The CDR3 has 13 residues. V trimming: 3 bases; J trimming: 8 bases; junction bases outside the gene matches: 6. The CDR3 loop reads CASSLQTGVGYTF. In DNA form, the CDR3 reads TGTGCCAGCAGCTTGCAAACAGGGGTAGGCTACACCTTC.

The rearrangement links TRBV10-3 to TRBJ1-3, with 9 bases identical to TRBD1. Germline CDR1 is ENHRY and CDR2 is SYGVKD. V shed 10 bases, J shed 0 bases, and the junction held 13 bases outside the gene matches. The CDR3 contains 17 residues. The CDR3 region is CATTPGQGILSGNTIYF. The CDR3 DNA sequence: TGTGCCACGACACCGGGACAGGGTATCCTCTCTGGAAACACCATATATTTT.

This clone was counted once. The chain combines TRBV5-1 with TRBJ1-2; D may be TRBD1 (5 bases). CDR3 size: 13 residues. Germline V gene data show CDR1 as SGHRS and CDR2 as YFSETQ. V was trimmed by 5 bases and J by 6 bases, leaving 14 bases between them. CDR3 in DNA: TGCGCCAGCAGTCGGGGGAGGGGTGATGGCTACACCTTC. Residues: CASSRGRGDGYTF.

The chain has TRBV7-6 and TRBJ2-7, with 11 bases identical to TRBD2. Germline assignment: CDR1 SGHVS and CDR2 FNYEAQ. V shed 5 bases, J shed 4 bases, and the junction held 4 bases outside the gene matches. The CDR3 is 14 residues long. The CDR3 DNA reads TGTGCCAGCAGCCCGGGACTAGCGGTTTACGAGCAGTACTTC. Residues: CASSPGLAVYEQYF.

The J gene is TRBJ2-5, the V gene TRBV9; D may be TRBD1 or TRBD2 (6 bases each). Per the germline V gene, CDR1 is SGDLS and CDR2 is YYNGEE. The CDR3 is 15 amino acids. V lost 6 bases and J 4 bases, leaving 19 bases between the germline ends. DNA for the CDR3: TGTGCCAGCACCAAGACCGAAGGAGGGGGAGAGACCCAGTACTTC. Translating it yields CASTKTEGGGETQYF.

The V and J genes are TRBV21-1 and TRBJ2-7; TRBD2, as called in the table, went unchecked against the DNA. TRBV21-1 is a known pseudogene. The CDR3 loop spans 17 amino acids. CDR3 nucleotides: TGTGCCAGCAGCAAAGCGGATCGTCGGGAATCGCTCTACGAGCAGTACTTC. Translated, it gives CASSKADRRESLYEQYF.

About this clone itself: Its ends do not fully match the called genes, so a read error is possible. The gene calls are TRBV7-7 and TRBJ2-5; D is uncertain. CDR1 SSHAT and CDR2 FNYEAQ come from the germline V gene (reference sequence). The CDR3 extends over 15 amino acids. The CDR3 DNA reads TGTGCTAGCAGCTTAGGTTCGGCGAGGAAAGAGACCCAGTACTTC. The encoded protein is CASSLGSARKETQYF.

The chain carries TRBV13 and TRBJ2-1; TRBD2 agrees at 7 bases. The V gene end was trimmed by 5 bases and the J gene end by 6 bases; junction bases not matched to a gene: 7. The CDR3 spans 14 residues. CDR1 is PRHDT, CDR2 FYEKMQ, per germline (reference sequence). CDR3 nucleotides: TGTGCCAGCAGCCTAGCGGTGATTGGCAATGAGCAGTTCTTC. Amino acids: CASSLAVIGNEQFF.

J is TRBJ1-4 and V is TRBV28, with 8 nucleotides matching TRBD1. This CDR3 is 16 amino acids long. Losses at the gene ends were 2 bases for V and 2 bases for J; bases not matched to a gene: 4. Germline V lookup: CDR1 MDHEN, CDR2 SYDVKM. In nucleotides, the CDR3 is TGTGCCAGCAGTTTACAGGGGGCCTCCACTAATGAAAAACTGTTTTTT. Translated: CASSLQGASTNEKLFF.

The CDR3 sequence: CASSYGGLRQETQYF. The CDR3 nucleotides read TGTGCCAGCAGTTACGGTGGGCTCCGACAAGAGACCCAGTACTTC. This chain connects TRBV6-5 to TRBJ2-5; D not certain. Trimming shortened V by 2 bases and J by 2 bases, and 12 bases separated the two germline ends. Germline loops: CDR1 MNHEY, CDR2 SVGAGI. The CDR3 contains 15 residues.

This clone was detected a few times. The chain recombines TRBV19 with TRBJ1-1; the D gene is possibly TRBD1 (6 bases). The CDR3 consists of 16 residues. Looked up from germline, CDR1 is LNHDA and CDR2 is SQIVND (reference sequence). V was clipped by 6 bases and J by 4 bases, with 21 bases between them. The DNA for the CDR3 is TGTGCCAGTAGAAGAGGTCCGGGGGGCGCCTCCACTGAAGCTTTCTTT. Its translation is CASRRGPGGASTEAFF.

This clone was recorded once. This chain joins TRBV7-3 and TRBJ2-3, with 10 bases aligning to TRBD2. V lost 4 bases and J lost 1; bases outside the gene matches: 2. The CDR3 loop spans 15 amino acids. Germline CDR1 SGHTA, CDR2 FQGTGA. The CDR3 coding sequence is TGTGCCAGCAGCTCCGGGACTAGCGGCACAGATACGCAGTATTTT. Translated: CASSSGTSGTDTQYF.

V is TRBV28 and J is TRBJ1-1, with D unclear. V gave up 11 bases and J gave up 2 bases, with 9 bases separating them. The CDR3 length is 11 residues. Per the germline V gene, CDR1 is MDHEN and CDR2 is SYDVKM. The CDR3, as DNA: TGTGCCTCAATCTCAAACACTGAAGCTTTCTTT. This translates into CASISNTEAFF.

The CDR3 nucleotides are TGTGCCAGCAGCTTGAACACCGGGGAGCTGTTTTTT. It encodes CASSLNTGELFF. The chain joins TRBV7-3 to TRBJ2-2; D ambiguous. From germline, CDR1 is SGHTA and CDR2 FQGTGA. This CDR3 is 12 amino acids long. Deletions cut 3 bases from V and 1 base from J, with 0 bases between.

The rearrangement joins TRBV28 to TRBJ1-4; TRBD1 aligns across 8 bases. The CDR3 sequence is 14 residues long. With V trimmed by 7 bases and J by 5 bases, 6 bases remained unmatched. Germline V lookup: CDR1 MDHEN, CDR2 SYDVKM. CDR3 region: CASTLTGANEKLFF. CDR3 nucleotide sequence: TGTGCCAGCACCCTGACAGGGGCGAATGAAAAACTGTTTTTT. Combining the CDR3 with reference TRBV28 and TRBJ1-4 gives the whole variable domain DVKVTQSSRYLVKRTGEKVFLECVQDMDHENMFWYRQDPGLGLRLIYFSYDVKMKEKGDIPEGYSVSREKKERFSLILESASTNQTSMYLCASTLTGANEKLFFGSGTQLSVL.

This chain connects TRBV18 to TRBJ1-4; no reliable D call. Germline-derived CDR1 and CDR2 are KGHSH and LQKENI. The CDR3 is 15 amino acids. V was cut by 6 bases and J by 5 bases, with 16 bases left in between. The CDR3 DNA is TGTGCCAGCTCCCTAAACCCGGGTTCAAATGAAAAACTGTTTTTT. Protein: CASSLNPGSNEKLFF. Looking up the rest from reference TRBV18 and TRBJ1-4 gives the full variable domain: NAGVMQNPRHLVRRRGQEARLRCSPMKGHSHVYWYRQLPEEGLKFMVYLQKENIIDESGMPKERFSAEFPKEGPSILRIQQVVRGDSAAYFCASSLNPGSNEKLFFGSGTQLSVL.

The gene calls are TRBV28 and TRBJ2-3; no firm D call. Germline V lookup: CDR1 MDHEN, CDR2 SYDVKM. V lost 9 bases to trimming and J lost 6 bases, with 7 bases between them. The CDR3 runs to 10 residues. The CDR3 loop reads CASGPDTQYF. The CDR3 DNA is TGTGCCAGTGGCCCGGATACGCAGTATTTT. Together with reference TRBV28 and TRBJ2-3, the CDR3 gives the full variable domain: DVKVTQSSRYLVKRTGEKVFLECVQDMDHENMFWYRQDPGLGLRLIYFSYDVKMKEKGDIPEGYSVSREKKERFSLILESASTNQTSMYLCASGPDTQYFGPGTRLTVL.

V and J are TRBV7-9 and TRBJ2-7; D unresolved. The CDR3 spans 12 residues. V lost 2 bases to trimming and J lost 2 bases, with 4 bases between them. The germline V gene encodes CDR1 SEHNR and CDR2 FQNEAQ (reference sequence). The CDR3: CASSLKTYEQYF. The CDR3 DNA reads as TGTGCCAGCAGCTTAAAAACCTACGAGCAGTACTTC.

The J gene is TRBJ2-7, the V gene TRBV9, with 7 bases matching TRBD1. Germline V gene lookup returns CDR1 SGDLS and CDR2 YYNGEE. The J segment lost 3 bases and the V segment lost 0 bases, leaving 3 bases of the junction unmatched. The CDR3 loop spans 14 amino acids. The CDR3: CASSVEGQSYEQYF. The CDR3 DNA is TGTGCCAGCAGCGTAGAGGGACAGAGCTACGAGCAGTACTTC.

The V gene is TRBV2, the J gene TRBJ2-3; 7 bases match TRBD2. There are 14 residues in the CDR3. Germline CDR1 reads SNHLY; CDR2 reads FYNNEI. V lost 0 bases, J lost 14 bases, and 11 bases stayed unmatched. For the CDR3, the DNA is TGTGCCAGCAGTGAAGCGGGGCACAGCGGGGAGAGGTATTTT. Its translation: CASSEAGHSGERYF. Variable domain in full (rest from reference TRBV2 and TRBJ2-3): EPEVTQTPSHQVTQMGQEVILRCVPISNHLYFYWYRQILGQKVEFLVSFYNNEISEKSEIFDDQFSVERPDGSNFTLKIRSTKLEDSAMYFCASSEAGHSGERYFGPGTRLTVL.

The chain is built from TRBV20-1 and TRBJ2-1; no reliable D call. This CDR3 has 11 amino acids. Germline loops: CDR1 DFQATT, CDR2 SNEGSKA (reference sequence). CDR3 bases: TGCAGCGCCTTAACGGTCAATGAGCAGTTCTTC. This gives the protein CSALTVNEQFF.

The chain combines TRBV7-6 with TRBJ2-3, with 8 bases fitting TRBD2. Germline trimming cut 5 bases from V and 5 bases from J; bases unmatched to any gene: 9. This CDR3 has 15 residues. Germline CDR1 reads SGHVS; CDR2 reads FNYEAQ. CDR3 bases: TGTGCCAGCAGCCCGAACAGCCTAGCGGGAGATACGCAGTATTTT. As protein: CASSPNSLAGDTQYF.

The chain joins TRBV6-1 to TRBJ2-1, with D tentatively TRBD2 (8 bases). The CDR3 is 15 amino acids. V was shortened by 5 bases and J by 4 bases, with 15 bases between the two germline ends. The germline V gene encodes CDR1 MNHNS and CDR2 SASEGT. This CDR3 is CASSRVAGQYNEQFF. DNA of the CDR3: TGTGCCAGCAGTAGGGTAGCGGGACAGTACAATGAGCAGTTCTTC.